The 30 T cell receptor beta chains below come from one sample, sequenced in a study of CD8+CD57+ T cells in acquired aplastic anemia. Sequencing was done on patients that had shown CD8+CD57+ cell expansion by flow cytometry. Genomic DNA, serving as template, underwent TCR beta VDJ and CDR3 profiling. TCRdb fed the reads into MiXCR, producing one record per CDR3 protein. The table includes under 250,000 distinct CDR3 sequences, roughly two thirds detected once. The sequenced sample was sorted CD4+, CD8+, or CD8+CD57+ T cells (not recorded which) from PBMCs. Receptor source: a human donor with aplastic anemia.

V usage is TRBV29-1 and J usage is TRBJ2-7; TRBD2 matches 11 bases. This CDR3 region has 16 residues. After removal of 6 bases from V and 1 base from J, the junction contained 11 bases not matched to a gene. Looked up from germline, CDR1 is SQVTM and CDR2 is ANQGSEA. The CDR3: CSVQGTTSGSSYEQYF. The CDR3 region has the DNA TGCAGCGTACAGGGGACCACTAGCGGGAGTTCCTACGAGCAGTACTTC.

The CDR3 DNA is TGTGCCACCAGTGACTCCGTGACGGCGGATTATGGCTACACCTTC. Translated: CATSDSVTADYGYTF. The chain has TRBV24-1 and TRBJ1-2; D is unclear. Trimming removed 4 bases at V and 5 bases at J, with 16 bases between. CDR3 length equals 15 residues. Per germline, CDR1 KGHDR and CDR2 SFDVKD.

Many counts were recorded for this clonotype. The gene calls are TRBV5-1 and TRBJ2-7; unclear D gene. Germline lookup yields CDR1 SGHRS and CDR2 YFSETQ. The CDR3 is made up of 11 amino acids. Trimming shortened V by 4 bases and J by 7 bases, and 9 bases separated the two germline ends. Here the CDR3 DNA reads TGCGCCAGCAGCCCTGGGGAAGAGCAGTACTTC. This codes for CASSPGEEQYF.

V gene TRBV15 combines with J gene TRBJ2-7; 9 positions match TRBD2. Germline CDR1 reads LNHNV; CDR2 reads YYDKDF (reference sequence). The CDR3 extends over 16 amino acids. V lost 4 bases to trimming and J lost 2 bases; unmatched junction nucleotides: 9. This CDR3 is CATSIPAGGGTYEQYF. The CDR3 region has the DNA TGTGCCACCAGCATCCCTGCGGGGGGGGGAACCTACGAGCAGTACTTC.

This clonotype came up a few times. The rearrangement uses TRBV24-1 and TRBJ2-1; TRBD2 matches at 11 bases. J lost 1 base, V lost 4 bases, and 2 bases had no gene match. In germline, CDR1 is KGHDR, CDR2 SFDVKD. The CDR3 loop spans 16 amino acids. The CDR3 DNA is TGTGCCACCAGTGACCCTAGCGGGAGGTCCTACAATGAGCAGTTCTTC. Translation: CATSDPSGRSYNEQFF.

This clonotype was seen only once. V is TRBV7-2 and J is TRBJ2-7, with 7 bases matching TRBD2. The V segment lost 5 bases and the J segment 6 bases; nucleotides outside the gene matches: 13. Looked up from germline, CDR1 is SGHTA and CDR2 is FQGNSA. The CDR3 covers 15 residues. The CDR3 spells CASSMTSSGGTEQYF. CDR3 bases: TGTGCCAGCAGCATGACTAGCTCCGGAGGTACCGAGCAGTACTTC.

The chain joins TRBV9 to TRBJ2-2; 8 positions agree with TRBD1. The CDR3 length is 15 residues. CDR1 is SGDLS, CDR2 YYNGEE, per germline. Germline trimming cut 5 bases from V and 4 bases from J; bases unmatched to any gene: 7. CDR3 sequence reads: CASSPGGAGTGELFF. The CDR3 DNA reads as TGTGCCAGCAGTCCAGGGGGCGCCGGCACCGGGGAGCTGTTTTTT.

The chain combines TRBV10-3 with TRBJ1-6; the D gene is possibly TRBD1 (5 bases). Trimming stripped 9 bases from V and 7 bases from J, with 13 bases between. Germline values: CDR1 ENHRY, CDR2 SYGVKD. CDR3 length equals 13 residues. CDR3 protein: CAIAGPGNSPLHF. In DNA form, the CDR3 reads TGTGCCATAGCGGGGCCAGGGAATTCACCCCTCCACTTT.

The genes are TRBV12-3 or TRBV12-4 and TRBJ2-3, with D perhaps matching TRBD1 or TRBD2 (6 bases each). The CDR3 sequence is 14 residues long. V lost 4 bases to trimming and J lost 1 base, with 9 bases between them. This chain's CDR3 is CASSSRGGTDTQYF. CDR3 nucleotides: TGTGCCAGCAGTTCGAGGGGGGGCACAGATACGCAGTATTTT.

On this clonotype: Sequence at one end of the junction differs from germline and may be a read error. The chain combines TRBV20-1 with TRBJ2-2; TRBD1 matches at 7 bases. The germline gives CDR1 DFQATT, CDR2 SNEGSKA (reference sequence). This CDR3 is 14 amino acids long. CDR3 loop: CSARGQVSTGELFF. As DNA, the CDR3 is TGCAGTGCCAGAGGACAGGTCTCCACCGGGGAGCTGTTTTTT.

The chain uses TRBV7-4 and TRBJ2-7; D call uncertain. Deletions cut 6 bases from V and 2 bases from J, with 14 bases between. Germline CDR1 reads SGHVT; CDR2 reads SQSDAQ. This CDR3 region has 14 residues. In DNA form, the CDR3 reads TGTGCCAGCAGGAAGCATGTAGAGGCCTACGAGCAGTACTTC. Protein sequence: CASRKHVEAYEQYF. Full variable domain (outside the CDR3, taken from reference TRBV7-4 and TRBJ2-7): GAGVSQSPRYKVAKRGRDVALRCDSISGHVTLYWYRQTLGQGSEVLTYSQSDAQRDKSGRPSGRFSAERPERSVSTLKIQRTEQGDSAVYLCASRKHVEAYEQYFGPGTRLTVT.

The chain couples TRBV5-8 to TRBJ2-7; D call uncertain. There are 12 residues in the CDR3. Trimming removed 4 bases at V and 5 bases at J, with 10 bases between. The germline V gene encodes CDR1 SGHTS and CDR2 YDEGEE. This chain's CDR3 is CASSPGINEQYF. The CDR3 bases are TGTGCCAGCAGCCCAGGTATTAACGAGCAGTACTTC.

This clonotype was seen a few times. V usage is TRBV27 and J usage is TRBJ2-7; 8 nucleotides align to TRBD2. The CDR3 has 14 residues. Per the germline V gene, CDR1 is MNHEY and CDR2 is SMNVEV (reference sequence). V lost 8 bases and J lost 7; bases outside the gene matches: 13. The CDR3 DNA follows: TGTGCCAGCGGCTTGGCGGGGGGCTCTGGAGAGCAGTACTTC. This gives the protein CASGLAGGSGEQYF.

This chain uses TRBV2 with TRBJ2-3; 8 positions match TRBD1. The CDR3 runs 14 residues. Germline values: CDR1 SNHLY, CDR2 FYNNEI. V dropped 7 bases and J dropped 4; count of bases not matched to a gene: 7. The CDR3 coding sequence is TGTGCCAGCAAACCGGACAGGGCCTCAGATACGCAGTATTTT. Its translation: CASKPDRASDTQYF.

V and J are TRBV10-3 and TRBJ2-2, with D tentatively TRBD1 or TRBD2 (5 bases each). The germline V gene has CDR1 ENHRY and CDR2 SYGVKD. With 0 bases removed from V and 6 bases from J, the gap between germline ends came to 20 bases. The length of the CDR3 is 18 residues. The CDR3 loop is CAISESPEGSRPSGELFF. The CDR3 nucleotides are TGTGCCATCAGTGAGTCCCCCGAGGGGAGCCGCCCCTCCGGGGAGCTGTTTTTT.

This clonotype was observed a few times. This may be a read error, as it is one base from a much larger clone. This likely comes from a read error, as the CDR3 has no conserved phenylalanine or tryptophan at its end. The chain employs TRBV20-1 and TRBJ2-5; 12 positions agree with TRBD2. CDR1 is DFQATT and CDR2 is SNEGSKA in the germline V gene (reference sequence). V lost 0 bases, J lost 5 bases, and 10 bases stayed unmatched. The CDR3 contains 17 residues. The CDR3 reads CSARDPTSGGFVETQYL. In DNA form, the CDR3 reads TGCAGTGCTAGAGATCCGACTAGCGGGGGCTTTGTTGAGACCCAGTACCTC.

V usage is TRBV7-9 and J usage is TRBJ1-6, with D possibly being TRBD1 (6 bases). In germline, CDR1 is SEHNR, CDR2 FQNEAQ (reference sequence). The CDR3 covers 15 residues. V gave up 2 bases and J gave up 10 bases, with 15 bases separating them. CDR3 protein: CASSLRTGFESPLHF. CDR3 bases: TGTGCCAGCAGCTTAAGAACAGGGTTTGAGTCACCCCTCCACTTT.

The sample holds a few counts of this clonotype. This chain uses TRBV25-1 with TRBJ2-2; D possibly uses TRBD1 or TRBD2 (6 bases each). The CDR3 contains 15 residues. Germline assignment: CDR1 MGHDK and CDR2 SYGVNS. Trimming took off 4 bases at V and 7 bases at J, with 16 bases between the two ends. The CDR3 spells CASSGPGALGGELFF. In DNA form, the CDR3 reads TGTGCCAGCAGTGGCCCGGGGGCCCTCGGCGGGGAGCTGTTTTTT.

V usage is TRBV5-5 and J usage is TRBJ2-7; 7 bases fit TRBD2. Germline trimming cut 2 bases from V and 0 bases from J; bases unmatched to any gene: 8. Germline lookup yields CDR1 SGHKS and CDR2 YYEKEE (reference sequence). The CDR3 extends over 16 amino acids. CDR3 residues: CASSFSSGRSSYEQYF. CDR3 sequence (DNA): TGTGCCAGCAGCTTCAGTAGCGGGCGGAGCTCCTACGAGCAGTACTTC.

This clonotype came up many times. The CDR3 loop is CASSLYVWRVEFPYEQYF. The CDR3 coding sequence is TGTGCCAGCAGCTTGTACGTGTGGAGAGTCGAGTTTCCCTACGAGCAGTACTTC. This chain joins TRBV5-6 and TRBJ2-7; no firm D call. CDR1 and CDR2 (germline): SGHDT, YYEEEE. The V gene lost 1 base and the J gene lost 2 bases, with 22 bases spanning the gap. The CDR3 is 18 residues long.

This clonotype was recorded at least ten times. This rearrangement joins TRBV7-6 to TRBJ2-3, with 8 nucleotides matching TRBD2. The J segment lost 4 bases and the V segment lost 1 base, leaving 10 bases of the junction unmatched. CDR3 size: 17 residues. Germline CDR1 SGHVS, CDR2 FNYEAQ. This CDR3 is CASSLGFSGGLPDTQYF. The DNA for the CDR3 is TGTGCCAGCAGCTTAGGTTTCAGCGGGGGACTTCCAGATACGCAGTATTTT.

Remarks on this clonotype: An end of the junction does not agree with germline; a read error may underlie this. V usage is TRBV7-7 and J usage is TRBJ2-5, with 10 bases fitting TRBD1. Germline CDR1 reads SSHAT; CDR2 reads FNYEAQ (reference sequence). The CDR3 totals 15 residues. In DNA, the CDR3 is TGTGCTAGCAGCCCAGGGACAGGGGTACAAGAGACCCAGTACTTC. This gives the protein CASSPGTGVQETQYF.

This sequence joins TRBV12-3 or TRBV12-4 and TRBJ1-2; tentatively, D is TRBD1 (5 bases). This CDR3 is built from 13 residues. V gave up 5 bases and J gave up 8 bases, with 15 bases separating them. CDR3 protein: CASSPLRTYGYTF. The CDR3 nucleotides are TGTGCCAGCAGTCCACTTAGGACATACGGCTACACCTTC.

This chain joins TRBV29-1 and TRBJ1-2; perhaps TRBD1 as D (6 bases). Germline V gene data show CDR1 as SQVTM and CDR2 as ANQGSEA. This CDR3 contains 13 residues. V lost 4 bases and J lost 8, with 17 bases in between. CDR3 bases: TGCAGCGTTGTCGTTACAGGGAGGGAGGGCTACACCTTC. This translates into CSVVVTGREGYTF.

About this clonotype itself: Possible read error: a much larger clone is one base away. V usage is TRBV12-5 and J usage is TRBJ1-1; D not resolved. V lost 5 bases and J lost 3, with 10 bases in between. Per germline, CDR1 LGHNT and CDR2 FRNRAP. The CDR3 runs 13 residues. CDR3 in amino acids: CASGPDGDTEAFF. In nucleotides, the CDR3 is TGTGCTAGTGGTCCGGACGGGGACACTGAAGCTTTCTTT.

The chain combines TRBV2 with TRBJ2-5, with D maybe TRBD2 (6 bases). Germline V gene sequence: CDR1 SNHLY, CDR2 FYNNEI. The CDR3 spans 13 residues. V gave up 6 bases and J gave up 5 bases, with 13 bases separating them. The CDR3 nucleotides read TGTGCCAGCAGGGGCGGTGCGGGGGAGACCCAGTACTTC. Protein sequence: CASRGGAGETQYF.

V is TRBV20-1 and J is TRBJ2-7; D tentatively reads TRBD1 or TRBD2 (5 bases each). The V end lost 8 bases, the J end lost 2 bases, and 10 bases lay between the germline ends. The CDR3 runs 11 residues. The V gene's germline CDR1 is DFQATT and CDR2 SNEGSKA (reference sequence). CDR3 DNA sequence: TGCAGTCCAGGGAGCACCTACGAGCAGTACTTC. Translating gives CSPGSTYEQYF.

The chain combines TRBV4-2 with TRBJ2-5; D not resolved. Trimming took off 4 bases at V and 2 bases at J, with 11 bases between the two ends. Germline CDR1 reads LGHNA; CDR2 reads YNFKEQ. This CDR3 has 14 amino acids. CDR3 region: CASSLELGQETQYF. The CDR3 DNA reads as TGTGCCAGCAGCCTAGAGTTGGGACAAGAGACCCAGTACTTC.

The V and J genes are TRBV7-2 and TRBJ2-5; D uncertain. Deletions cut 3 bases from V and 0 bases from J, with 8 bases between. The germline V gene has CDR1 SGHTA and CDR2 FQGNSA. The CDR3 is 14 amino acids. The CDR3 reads CASSFANYQETQYF. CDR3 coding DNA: TGTGCCAGCAGCTTCGCCAATTACCAAGAGACCCAGTACTTC.

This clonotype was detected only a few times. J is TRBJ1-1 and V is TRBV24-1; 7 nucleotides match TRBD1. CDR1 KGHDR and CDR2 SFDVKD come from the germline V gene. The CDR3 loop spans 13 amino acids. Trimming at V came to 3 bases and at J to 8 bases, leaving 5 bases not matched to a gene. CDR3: CATSDAGTAEAFF. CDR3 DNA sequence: TGTGCCACCAGTGATGCTGGGACAGCCGAAGCTTTCTTT.